This TCR beta chain was sequenced during a study of shared clonotypes between healthy human individuals. Study information: The donors, a couple of women and three men, were aged 18 to 49. Per donor, three plates held CD4 naive cells, three held CD4 memory, two held CD8 naive and one held CD8 memory.

V was clipped by 6 bases and J by 5 bases; unmatched bases: 10. The germline V gene has CDR1 LNHDA and CDR2 SQIVND (reference sequence). The CDR3 length is 15 residues. Genomic DNA (from each subset) was split evenly across several immunoSEQ plates. Some clones are missing from TCRdb's copy, which holds only in-frame ones; the method was immunoSEQ multiplex PCR. Among some 380,000 clones listed, 90% to 97% were seen once. V and J are TRBV19 and TRBJ1-1; 9 bases line up with TRBD1. The receptor was derived from a man aged 25-40 years in good health. The sequenced sample consisted of memory CD8+ T cells sorted from blood. Described subset: CD45RO+ cells pooled with CCR7-negative TemRA cells. The CDR3 spells CASRVQGAMGTEAFF. The DNA for the CDR3 is TGTGCCAGTAGGGTACAGGGGGCAATGGGTACTGAAGCTTTCTTT. The entire variable domain, with the rest obtained from reference TRBV19 and TRBJ1-1, is as follows: DGGITQSPKYLFRKEGQNVTLSCEQNLNHDAMYWYRQDPGQGLRLIYYSQIVNDFQKGDIAEGYSVSREKKESFPLTVTSAQKNPTAFYLCASRVQGAMGTEAFFGQGTRLTVV.